Below, 17 T cell receptor beta chains from the same sample are listed, as sequenced in a study of T-cell reconstitution after alpha-beta-depleted transplantation in children. Preparation of the TCRbeta library involved a method that used unique molecular identifiers. TCRdb independently ran MiXCR on the PCR reads; one entry per CDR3 protein. The data contain over 150,000 distinct CDR3 sequences, 14% to 15% of them singletons. The specimen was PBMCs from the stem cell graft donor, collected from the stem cell graft. The receptors derive from a human donor who donated a stem cell graft to a child with acute lymphoblastic leukemia.

This clonotype occurred many times. V and J are TRBV7-6 and TRBJ2-7, with 7 bases aligning to TRBD2. The CDR3 sequence is 15 residues long. Germline CDR1 is SGHVS and CDR2 is FNYEAQ. V lost 1 base and J lost 9; bases outside the gene matches: 12. CDR3 DNA sequence: TGTGCCAGCAGCTTAGAGGCGGCTAGCGGAACACCGCAGTACTTC. This sequence encodes CASSLEAASGTPQYF.

V usage is TRBV29-1 and J usage is TRBJ2-1, with D perhaps TRBD2 (5 bases). The CDR3 runs to 13 residues. The germline V gene encodes CDR1 SQVTM and CDR2 ANQGSEA. Between the trimmed V and J ends, which lost 7 bases and 2 bases, there was a span of 12 bases. The CDR3 coding sequence is TGCAGCGCCGGAGGTCAGACCTACAATGAGCAGTTCTTC. This codes for CSAGGQTYNEQFF.

This clonotype occurred once. The gene calls are TRBV5-1 and TRBJ2-1; D call uncertain. The CDR3 totals 13 residues. V shed 5 bases and J shed 6 bases, with 12 bases lying between them. The V gene's germline CDR1 is SGHRS and CDR2 YFSETQ. In nucleotides, the CDR3 is TGCGCCAGCAGACTGGCGGACCCCAATGAGCAGTTCTTC. Protein sequence: CASRLADPNEQFF.

This clonotype was detected only a few times. The genes are TRBV10-2 and TRBJ2-1; TRBD2 matches 8 bases. V was clipped by 5 bases and J by 7 bases; unmatched bases: 10. Germline V gene sequence: CDR1 WSHSY, CDR2 SAAADI. This CDR3 comprises 15 residues. The CDR3 sequence: CASSRTGTSSNEQFF. In nucleotides, the CDR3 is TGCGCCAGCAGTCGAACCGGGACTAGTAGTAATGAGCAGTTCTTC.

This clonotype was observed many times. The J gene is TRBJ2-3, the V gene TRBV5-1; TRBD2 matches at 9 bases. The CDR3 runs to 15 residues. V gave up 6 bases and J gave up 5 bases; unmatched junction bases: 10. CDR1 and CDR2 from the germline V gene are SGHRS and YFSETQ. The CDR3: CASILGVSGGDTQYF. CDR3 in DNA: TGCGCCAGCATCCTGGGGGTTAGCGGGGGAGATACGCAGTATTTT.

This clonotype occurred many times. Its ends do not fully match the called genes, so a read error is possible. The genes are TRBV5-1 and TRBJ2-5; D not certain. The CDR3 runs to 11 residues. CDR1 SGHRS and CDR2 YFSETQ come from the germline V gene. CDR3 loop: CASSSQETQYF. The CDR3, as DNA: TGTGCCAGCAGCTCCCAAGAGACCCAGTACTTC.

This clonotype was counted a few times. The V and J genes are TRBV5-5 and TRBJ1-1; no reliable D call. CDR1 is SGHKS, CDR2 YYEKEE, per germline (reference sequence). The CDR3 is made up of 13 amino acids. Trimming left V 2 bases short and J 6 bases short, with 11 bases between. CDR3 nucleotide sequence: TGTGCCAGCAGCTTATCCCCCATGGCTGAAGCTTTCTTT. Encoded protein: CASSLSPMAEAFF.

This clonotype was picked up a small number of times. V and J are TRBV20-1 and TRBJ2-1, with D possibly being TRBD2 (5 bases). There are 16 residues in the CDR3. V lost 0 bases to trimming and J lost 10 bases, with 22 bases between them. Germline assignment: CDR1 DFQATT and CDR2 SNEGSKA (reference sequence). CDR3 protein: CSARDSFASRRGEQFF. CDR3 coding DNA: TGCAGTGCTAGAGATTCCTTTGCTAGCAGACGGGGAGAGCAGTTCTTC.

This clonotype was recorded at least ten times. The chain links TRBV29-1 to TRBJ2-5; D gene ambiguous. V was pared by 7 bases and J by 1 base, with 13 bases between. Germline assignment: CDR1 SQVTM and CDR2 ANQGSEA. This CDR3 has 13 residues. The CDR3 loop is CSARPSAQETQYF. The CDR3 DNA follows: TGCAGCGCCCGCCCCAGCGCCCAAGAGACCCAGTACTTC.

A word on this clonotype: Just one base apart from a much larger clone, this may be a read error. The chain employs TRBV5-1 and TRBJ1-1; D is unclear. Germline-derived CDR1 and CDR2 are SGHRS and YFSETQ. This CDR3 contains 14 residues. CDR3 coding DNA: TGCGCCAGCAGCTTGGGAGGGTTGAACACTGAATCTTTCTTT. Its translation is CASSLGGLNTESFF.

This clonotype has at least ten counts. V usage is TRBV20-1 and J usage is TRBJ1-1; weak D call: TRBD1 (5 bases). Trimming removed 0 bases from V and 1 base from J, with 9 bases in between. Germline lookup yields CDR1 DFQATT and CDR2 SNEGSKA (reference sequence). The length of the CDR3 is 14 residues. CDR3 region: CSAREGAENTEAFF. CDR3 nucleotide sequence: TGCAGTGCTAGAGAAGGGGCAGAGAACACTGAAGCTTTCTTT.

At least ten counts were recorded for this clonotype. The chain links TRBV10-3 to TRBJ1-4; TRBD1 is a possible D gene (6 bases). Germline assignment: CDR1 ENHRY and CDR2 SYGVKD. The CDR3 covers 16 residues. V was shortened by 2 bases and J by 0 bases, with 10 bases between the two germline ends. The CDR3 region is CAISEGQPATNEKLFF. The CDR3 nucleotides read TGTGCCATCAGTGAGGGACAGCCTGCAACTAATGAAAAACTGTTTTTT.

This clonotype appeared many times. The V call is TRBV11-1, the J call TRBJ2-6; possibly TRBD1 for D (6 bases). The ends were cut back, 6 bases at V and 2 bases at J, with 17 bases in the middle. Germline loops: CDR1 SGHAT, CDR2 FQDESV (reference sequence). There are 17 residues in the CDR3. The chain's CDR3 is CASRPNYRAPGANVLTF. The CDR3 region has the DNA TGTGCCAGCAGGCCAAACTACAGGGCCCCTGGGGCCAACGTCCTGACTTTC.

This clonotype was counted ten times or more. This chain connects TRBV6-1 to TRBJ1-1, with D possibly being TRBD1 (5 bases). In germline, CDR1 is MNHNS, CDR2 SASEGT. The V end was cut by 5 bases, the J end by 6 bases, with 19 bases between. The CDR3 is 15 residues long. The CDR3, as DNA: TGTGCCAGCAGTCCCCTACCGGGGGAGGTCTCTGAAGCTTTCTTT. This sequence encodes CASSPLPGEVSEAFF.

This clonotype was detected many times. The chain couples TRBV27 to TRBJ2-7, with TRBD1 identical over 9 bases. The CDR3 totals 15 residues. Germline loops: CDR1 MNHEY, CDR2 SMNVEV (reference sequence). Losses at the gene ends were 3 bases for V and 5 bases for J; bases not matched to a gene: 8. The CDR3 DNA reads as TGTGCCAGCAGTTTCCGGGACAGGGATTTCCACGAGCAGTACTTC. Its translation is CASSFRDRDFHEQYF.

This clonotype was seen ten or more times. The V and J genes are TRBV10-2 and TRBJ2-7; no clear D gene. CDR1 and CDR2 (germline): WSHSY, SAAADI. V lost 3 bases and J 0 bases, leaving 9 bases between the germline ends. CDR3 length: 14 amino acids. In DNA, the CDR3 is TGCGCCAGCAGTGAAAACCTTAACTCCTACGAGCAGTACTTC. The encoded protein is CASSENLNSYEQYF.

This clonotype was seen many times. This CDR3 reads CASSGTSTDTQYF. In DNA, the CDR3 is TGTGCCAGCAGTGGGACTAGCACAGATACGCAGTATTTT. J is TRBJ2-3 and V is TRBV25-1; perhaps TRBD2 as D (5 bases). Germline-derived CDR1 and CDR2 are MGHDK and SYGVNS. Trimming removed 4 bases from V and 0 bases from J, with 5 bases in between. The length of the CDR3 is 13 residues.